The present TCR beta chain was sequenced within a study of cytomegalovirus exposure and HLA in healthy donors. The germline V gene encodes CDR1 SGDLS and CDR2 YYNGEE. The CDR3 has 13 amino acids. V dropped 4 bases and J dropped 8 bases, with 15 bases sitting between them. PCR used 60 Vbeta primers and 13 Jbeta primers. Assay: immunoSEQ multiplex PCR; the TCRdb copy retains only in-frame clones and omits some. The data contain about 130,000 clones, roughly four fifths of them singletons. The origin of this receptor is a woman aged 40 to 50 in good health and CMV-seropositive. Sequenced input: PBMCs. This chain links TRBV9 with TRBJ1-1; D may be TRBD1 (5 bases). The CDR3 nucleotides are TGTGCCAGCAGCCCACCCAGGGAACACGAAGCTTTCTTT. This encodes CASSPPREHEAFF.